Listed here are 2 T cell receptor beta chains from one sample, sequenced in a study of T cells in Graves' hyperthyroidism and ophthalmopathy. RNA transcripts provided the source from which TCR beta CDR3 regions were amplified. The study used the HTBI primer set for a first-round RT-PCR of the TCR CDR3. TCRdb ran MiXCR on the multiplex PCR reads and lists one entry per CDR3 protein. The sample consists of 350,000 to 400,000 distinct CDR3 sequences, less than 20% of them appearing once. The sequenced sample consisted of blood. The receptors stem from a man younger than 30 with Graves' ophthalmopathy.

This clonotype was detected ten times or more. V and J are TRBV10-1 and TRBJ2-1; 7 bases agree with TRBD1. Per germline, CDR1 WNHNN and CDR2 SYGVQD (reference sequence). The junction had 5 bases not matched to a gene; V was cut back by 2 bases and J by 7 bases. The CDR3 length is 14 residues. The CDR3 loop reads CASSERLQGNEQFF. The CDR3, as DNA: TGCGCCAGCAGTGAGAGACTACAGGGGAATGAGCAGTTCTTC.

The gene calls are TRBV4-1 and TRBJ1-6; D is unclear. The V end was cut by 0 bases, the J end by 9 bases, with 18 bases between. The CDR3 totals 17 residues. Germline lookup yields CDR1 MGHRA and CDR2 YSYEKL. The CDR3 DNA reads TGCGCCAGCAGCCAAGAGGCCGGGGATCGGGTTAGTTCACCCCTCCACTTT. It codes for CASSQEAGDRVSSPLHF.